The 14 T cell receptor beta chains below all came from one sample that was sequenced in a study of pediatric ulcerative colitis. Libraries were prepared by immunoSEQ multiplex PCR; TCRdb keeps only in-frame clonotypes and omits some of them. The repertoire holds some 10,000 clones, with 82% as singletons. During colonoscopy, one to two rectal pinch biopsies were collected. Sequenced sample: gut tissue. The receptors were gathered from a girl aged 5-17 years who was a control in a study of pediatric ulcerative colitis.

V and J are TRBV12-5 and TRBJ2-1; D is uncertain. The germline V gene has CDR1 LGHNT and CDR2 FRNRAP. Trimming shortened V by 5 bases and J by 0 bases, and 5 bases separated the two germline ends. CDR3 size: 13 residues. The DNA for the CDR3 is TGTGCTAGTGGTCTCAGCTCCTACAATGAGCAGTTCTTC. The encoded protein is CASGLSSYNEQFF.

The chain combines TRBV11-3 with TRBJ2-1; TRBD2 matches 8 bases. Germline V gene data show CDR1 as SGHNT and CDR2 as YENEEA. The CDR3 is 12 residues long. The junction had 6 bases not matched to a gene; V was cut back by 5 bases and J by 12 bases. This CDR3 reads CASSTGAGGQFF. The CDR3 DNA sequence: TGTGCCAGCAGCACGGGGGCGGGAGGGCAGTTCTTC.

Notes on this clone: One junction end disagrees with the germline gene, perhaps due to a read error. The chain uses TRBV4-2 and TRBJ2-7; TRBD2 might be the D (5 bases). Germline CDR1 and CDR2: LGHNA and YNFKEQ. The CDR3 is 15 residues long. The CDR3: CASRQDPTGYYEQYF. CDR3 coding DNA: TGTGCCAGCAGGCAAGATCCGACGGGGTACTACGAGCAGTACTTC.

The V gene is TRBV27, the J gene TRBJ2-7, with D perhaps TRBD2 (6 bases). V was clipped by 4 bases and J by 2 bases, with 21 bases between them. The CDR3 runs to 17 residues. Per the germline V gene, CDR1 is MNHEY and CDR2 is SMNVEV (reference sequence). CDR3 amino acids: CASSWQAPNGSPYEQYF. The CDR3 DNA reads TGTGCCAGCAGTTGGCAGGCTCCTAACGGGAGCCCCTACGAGCAGTACTTC.

This chain links TRBV19 with TRBJ1-3, with D unclear. Germline V gene data show CDR1 as LNHDA and CDR2 as SQIVND (reference sequence). The CDR3 is 16 residues long. V lost 6 bases, J lost 0 bases, and 15 bases lay in between. The CDR3 here is CASRDPGLFSGNTIYF. The DNA for the CDR3 is TGTGCCAGTAGGGATCCCGGACTGTTCTCTGGAAACACCATATATTTT. Full variable domain (outside the CDR3, taken from reference TRBV19 and TRBJ1-3): DGGITQSPKYLFRKEGQNVTLSCEQNLNHDAMYWYRQDPGQGLRLIYYSQIVNDFQKGDIAEGYSVSREKKESFPLTVTSAQKNPTAFYLCASRDPGLFSGNTIYFGEGSWLTVV.

The J gene is TRBJ1-4, the V gene TRBV28, with D possibly TRBD1 on 6 matching bases. Trimming took off 7 bases at V and 12 bases at J, with 12 bases between the two ends. This CDR3 contains 11 residues. Germline lookup yields CDR1 MDHEN and CDR2 SYDVKM. The CDR3 loop is CASNKRTELFF. DNA for the CDR3: TGTGCCAGCAACAAGAGGACAGAACTGTTTTTT.

This clone has just one count. The chain links TRBV7-8 to TRBJ1-5; D call uncertain. V shed 2 bases and J shed 2 bases, with 7 bases lying between them. The CDR3 runs to 14 residues. The V gene's germline CDR1 is SGHVS and CDR2 FQNEAQ. The CDR3 loop reads CASSLLGGNQPQHF. DNA for the CDR3: TGTGCCAGCAGCTTACTTGGGGGCAATCAGCCCCAGCATTTT.

This rearrangement joins TRBV29-1 to TRBJ2-3, with 8 positions matching TRBD1. V dropped 7 bases and J dropped 3; count of bases not matched to a gene: 6. The CDR3 is made up of 13 amino acids. CDR1 SQVTM and CDR2 ANQGSEA come from the germline V gene. For the CDR3, the DNA is TGCAGCGCCGACAGGGGTGGAACAGATACGCAGTATTTT. Translating gives CSADRGGTDTQYF.

This clone came up once. The chain links TRBV29-1 to TRBJ1-1, with D unclear. The CDR3 runs 11 residues. Germline CDR1 SQVTM, CDR2 ANQGSEA. V was cut by 1 base and J by 8 bases, with 8 bases left in between. CDR3 coding DNA: TGCAGCGTTGAAGGAGCCAGAGAAGCTTTCTTT. The encoded protein is CSVEGAREAFF.

This clone has a single count. The genes are TRBV28 and TRBJ1-2, with D hard to call. Germline values: CDR1 MDHEN, CDR2 SYDVKM. Deletions cut 7 bases from V and 4 bases from J, with 13 bases between. This CDR3 is built from 13 residues. The CDR3 here is CASTPPGPYGYTF. CDR3 sequence (DNA): TGTGCCAGCACCCCCCCGGGCCCCTATGGCTACACCTTC.

The chain joins TRBV4-2 to TRBJ2-2; 13 positions match TRBD2. The CDR3 spans 18 residues. Germline V lookup: CDR1 LGHNA, CDR2 YNFKEQ. V dropped 5 bases and J dropped 4; count of bases not matched to a gene: 10. The CDR3: CASSSPRTSGRFTGELFF. CDR3 nucleotide sequence: TGTGCCAGCAGCTCCCCCCGGACTAGCGGGAGATTCACCGGGGAGCTGTTTTTT.

The gene calls are TRBV29-1 and TRBJ2-1; the D gene could be TRBD1 or TRBD2 (7 bases each). Germline assignment: CDR1 SQVTM and CDR2 ANQGSEA. The CDR3 is 12 amino acids. The V gene lost 7 bases and the J gene lost 7 bases, with 14 bases spanning the gap. The CDR3 protein is CSGGRGGNEQFF. In DNA, the CDR3 is TGCAGCGGTGGCAGGGGGGGGAATGAGCAGTTCTTC.

This clone showed up just once. V and J are TRBV29-1 and TRBJ2-7; weak D call: TRBD2 (5 bases). V was pared by 0 bases and J by 5 bases, with 14 bases between. The germline gives CDR1 SQVTM, CDR2 ANQGSEA. The CDR3 contains 14 residues. The CDR3 DNA reads as TGCAGCGTTGAAGATACGGGGTCTGGGAACGAGCAGTACTTC. Translated, it gives CSVEDTGSGNEQYF.

The V gene is TRBV5-8, the J gene TRBJ2-1; D unresolved. There are 13 residues in the CDR3. Trimming removed 0 bases at V and 7 bases at J, with 8 bases between. CDR1 and CDR2 (germline): SGHTS, YDEGEE. In DNA, the CDR3 is TGTGCCAGCAGCTTGGACCTCCAGAATGAGCAGTTCTTC. Residues: CASSLDLQNEQFF.